The clone carrying this TCR beta chain occurred many times. This record belongs to a study of T cells in Graves' hyperthyroidism and ophthalmopathy. Between the trimmed V and J ends, which lost 7 bases and 4 bases, there was a span of 17 bases. The length of the CDR3 is 15 residues. Germline CDR1 reads LNHDA; CDR2 reads SQIVND (reference sequence). Amplified regions were TCR beta CDR3 sequences from RNA transcripts. The study used the HTBI primer set for a first-round RT-PCR of the TCR CDR3. MiXCR, applied by TCRdb to the multiplex PCR reads, yields one record per CDR3 protein. The profile covers 450,000 to 550,000 distinct CDR3 sequences, with around 22% appearing a single time and around 10% taken by the ten largest.

The chain links TRBV19 to TRBJ1-5, with D tentatively TRBD1 (5 bases). This receptor was taken from a woman aged 25 to 45 with Graves' ophthalmopathy. The material sequenced was blood. This CDR3 reads CASKLQAGRNQPQHF. For the CDR3, the DNA is TGTGCCAGTAAGTTACAGGCGGGAAGGAATCAGCCCCAGCATTTT.